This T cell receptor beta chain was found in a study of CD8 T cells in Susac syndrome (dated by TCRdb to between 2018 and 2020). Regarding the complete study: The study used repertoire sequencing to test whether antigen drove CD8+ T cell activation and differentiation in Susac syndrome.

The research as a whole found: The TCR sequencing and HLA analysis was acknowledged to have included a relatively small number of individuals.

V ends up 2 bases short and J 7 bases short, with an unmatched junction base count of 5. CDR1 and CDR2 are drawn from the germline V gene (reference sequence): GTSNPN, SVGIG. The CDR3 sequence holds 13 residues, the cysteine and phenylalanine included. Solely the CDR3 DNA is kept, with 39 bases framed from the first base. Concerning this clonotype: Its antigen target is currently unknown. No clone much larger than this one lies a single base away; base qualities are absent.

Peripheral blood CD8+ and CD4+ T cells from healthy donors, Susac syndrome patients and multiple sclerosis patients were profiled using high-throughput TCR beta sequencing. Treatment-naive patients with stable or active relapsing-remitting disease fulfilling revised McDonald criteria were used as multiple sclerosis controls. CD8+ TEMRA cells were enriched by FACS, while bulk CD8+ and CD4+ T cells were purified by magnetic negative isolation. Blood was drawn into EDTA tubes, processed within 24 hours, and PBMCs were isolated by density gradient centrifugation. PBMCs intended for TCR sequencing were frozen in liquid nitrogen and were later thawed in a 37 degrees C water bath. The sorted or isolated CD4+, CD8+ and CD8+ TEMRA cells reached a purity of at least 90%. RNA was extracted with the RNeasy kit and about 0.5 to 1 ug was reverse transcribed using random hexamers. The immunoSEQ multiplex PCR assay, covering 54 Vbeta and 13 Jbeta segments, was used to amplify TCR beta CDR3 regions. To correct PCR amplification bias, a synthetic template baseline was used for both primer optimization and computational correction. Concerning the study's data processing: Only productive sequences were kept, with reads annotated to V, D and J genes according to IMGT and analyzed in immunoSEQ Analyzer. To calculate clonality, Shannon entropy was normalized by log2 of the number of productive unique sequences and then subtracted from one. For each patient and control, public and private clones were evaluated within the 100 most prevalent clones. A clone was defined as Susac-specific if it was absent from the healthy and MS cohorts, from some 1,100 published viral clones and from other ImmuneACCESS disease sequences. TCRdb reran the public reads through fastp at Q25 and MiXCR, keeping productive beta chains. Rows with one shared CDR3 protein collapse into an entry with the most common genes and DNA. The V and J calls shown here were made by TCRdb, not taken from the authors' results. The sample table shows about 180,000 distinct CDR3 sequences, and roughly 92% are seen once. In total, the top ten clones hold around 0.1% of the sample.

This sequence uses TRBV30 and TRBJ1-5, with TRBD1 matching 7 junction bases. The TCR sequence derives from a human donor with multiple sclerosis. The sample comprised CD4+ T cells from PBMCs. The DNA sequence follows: TGTGCCTGGAGTCTAGGGGGCCACCAGCCCCAGCATTTT. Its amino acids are CAWSLGGHQPQHF.